A single sample gave rise to the 28 T cell receptor beta chains below, sequenced in a study of cytomegalovirus exposure and HLA in healthy donors. Primers included in the PCR were 60 Vbeta and 13 Jbeta primers. Data came from immunoSEQ multiplex PCR; TCRdb stores just in-frame clones and leaves some out. The repertoire holds more than 150,000 clones, roughly 84% seen once, with under 1.5% in the top ten. Sequencing used PBMCs. Source of these receptors: a girl aged 2 to 9 in good health and CMV-seropositive.

V is TRBV7-6 and J is TRBJ1-3; 7 positions match TRBD1. The CDR3 extends over 16 amino acids. The germline V gene encodes CDR1 SGHVS and CDR2 FNYEAQ. J lost 0 bases, V lost 5 bases, and 7 bases had no gene match. This chain's CDR3 is CASSPYRGNSGNTIYF. DNA of the CDR3: TGTGCCAGCAGCCCGTACAGGGGTAACTCTGGAAACACCATATATTTT. Full variable domain (outside the CDR3, taken from reference TRBV7-6 and TRBJ1-3): GAGVSQSPRYKVTKRGQDVALRCDPISGHVSLYWYRQALGQGPEFLTYFNYEAQQDKSGLPNDRFSAERPEGSISTLTIQRTEQRDSAMYRCASSPYRGNSGNTIYFGEGSWLTVV.

V gene TRBV11-3 combines with J gene TRBJ2-7; the D gene is possibly TRBD2 (6 bases). Germline CDR1 reads SGHNT; CDR2 reads YENEEA. Trimming took 10 bases from V and 6 from J, leaving 25 bases between them. The CDR3 length is 15 residues. The CDR3 nucleotides read TGTGCCACTACCGATTACAGCGCCGTGGGGGGCGAGCAGTACTTC. Translation: CATTDYSAVGGEQYF.

This chain joins TRBV19 and TRBJ2-2; possible D gene TRBD2, 6 bases. The germline V gene encodes CDR1 LNHDA and CDR2 SQIVND (reference sequence). The CDR3 extends over 14 amino acids. V lost 6 bases and J 5 bases, leaving 13 bases between the germline ends. The CDR3 here is CASRRHRETGELFF. The CDR3 nucleotides are TGTGCCAGTAGGAGGCACCGGGAGACCGGGGAGCTGTTTTTT.

This clone was observed once. The chain links TRBV6-5 to TRBJ1-2, with 8 bases fitting TRBD1. Germline assignment: CDR1 MNHEY and CDR2 SVGAGI. With V trimmed by 2 bases and J by 8 bases, 13 bases remained unmatched. The CDR3 has 16 residues. The CDR3 loop reads CASSYRALRGRKGYTF. The CDR3 DNA is TGTGCCAGCAGTTACCGCGCGCTCAGGGGGCGAAAGGGCTACACCTTC.

This sequence joins TRBV5-8 and TRBJ1-5; the D is unclear. Between the trimmed V and J ends, which lost 0 bases and 1 base, there was a span of 5 bases. In germline, CDR1 is SGHTS, CDR2 YDEGEE. The CDR3 sequence is 14 residues long. CDR3 bases: TGTGCCAGCAGCTTGGCGGGAAGCAATCAGCCCCAGCATTTT. Protein product: CASSLAGSNQPQHF.

The V gene is TRBV28, the J gene TRBJ1-6, with a weak D call TRBD1 (6 bases). CDR1 and CDR2 (germline): MDHEN, SYDVKM. The CDR3 is made up of 14 amino acids. V lost 7 bases and J lost 7, with 14 bases in between. Here the CDR3 reads CASKGHTKNSPLHF. As DNA, the CDR3 is TGTGCCAGCAAGGGACACACGAAAAATTCACCCCTCCACTTT.

The genes are TRBV28 and TRBJ1-4, with D uncertain. This CDR3 comprises 14 residues. Germline CDR1 MDHEN, CDR2 SYDVKM. V was cut by 7 bases and J by 8 bases, with 17 bases left in between. The CDR3 reads CASNSLGLNEKLFF. The CDR3 DNA sequence: TGTGCCAGCAACTCGCTTGGACTAAACGAAAAACTGTTTTTT.

The chain recombines TRBV7-6 with TRBJ2-1, with 7 bases that match TRBD2. The germline V gene has CDR1 SGHVS and CDR2 FNYEAQ. J lost 4 bases, V lost 2 bases, and 8 bases had no gene match. This CDR3 is built from 16 residues. The CDR3 DNA reads as TGTGCCAGCAGCTTACGGGCGGGAGAGGGGTACAATGAGCAGTTCTTC. This codes for CASSLRAGEGYNEQFF. The whole variable domain, remainder taken from reference TRBV7-6 and TRBJ2-1, is GAGVSQSPRYKVTKRGQDVALRCDPISGHVSLYWYRQALGQGPEFLTYFNYEAQQDKSGLPNDRFSAERPEGSISTLTIQRTEQRDSAMYRCASSLRAGEGYNEQFFGPGTRLTVL.

J is TRBJ1-2 and V is TRBV5-1; D remains ambiguous. From germline, CDR1 is SGHRS and CDR2 YFSETQ. Trimming stripped 4 bases from V and 2 bases from J, with 15 bases between. The length of the CDR3 is 15 residues. The CDR3 region is CASSPTSTVNYGYTF. CDR3 DNA: TGCGCCAGCAGCCCCACTTCTACAGTGAACTATGGCTACACCTTC.

The rearrangement uses TRBV6-5 and TRBJ1-2; tentatively, D is TRBD1 (6 bases). The germline V and J ends were trimmed by 4 bases and 1 base, with 13 bases remaining between them. This CDR3 is 15 amino acids long. Germline CDR1 is MNHEY and CDR2 is SVGAGI. CDR3 sequence (DNA): TGTGCCAGCAGTTCTCGTGGACAGCTTAACTATGGCTACACCTTC. Translating it yields CASSSRGQLNYGYTF.

The CDR3 is CASSWRLAGEVGNEQFF. The CDR3 DNA reads as TGTGCCAGCAGCTGGAGACTAGCGGGAGAGGTCGGCAATGAGCAGTTCTTC. The rearrangement links TRBV13 to TRBJ2-1; 12 nucleotides agree with TRBD2. There are 17 residues in the CDR3. Germline lookup yields CDR1 PRHDT and CDR2 FYEKMQ (reference sequence). V lost 4 bases to trimming and J lost 6 bases; unmatched junction nucleotides: 10.

This clone was recorded a few times. The chain has TRBV30 and TRBJ1-3; possible D gene TRBD1, 5 bases. The CDR3 covers 14 residues. Per the germline V gene, CDR1 is GTSNPN and CDR2 is SVGIG (reference sequence). Trimming removed 0 bases at V and 5 bases at J, with 11 bases between. CDR3 residues: CAWSVDSQRNTIYF. DNA of the CDR3: TGTGCCTGGAGTGTAGACAGTCAGAGAAACACCATATATTTT.

The genes are TRBV27 and TRBJ1-2; the D is unclear. V was trimmed by 2 bases and J by 4 bases, leaving 8 bases between them. CDR1 and CDR2 (germline): MNHEY, SMNVEV (reference sequence). The CDR3 extends over 13 amino acids. CDR3: CASSLTRAYGYTF. CDR3 coding DNA: TGTGCCAGCAGTTTAACGAGGGCCTATGGCTACACCTTC.

The rearrangement joins TRBV6-1 to TRBJ2-1; D possibly corresponds to TRBD2 (6 bases). The ends were cut back, 1 base at V and 7 bases at J, with 8 bases in the middle. CDR3 length equals 13 residues. Per the germline V gene, CDR1 is MNHNS and CDR2 is SASEGT. The CDR3 DNA reads as TGTGCCAGCAGTGAAGTGGCGGGGAATGAGCAGTTCTTC. Its translation is CASSEVAGNEQFF.

The chain combines TRBV7-9 with TRBJ2-6; 11 bases match TRBD2. The CDR3 sequence is 18 residues long. The germline V gene encodes CDR1 SEHNR and CDR2 FQNEAQ (reference sequence). The V gene end was trimmed by 7 bases and the J gene end by 2 bases; junction bases not matched to a gene: 10. The CDR3 DNA reads TGTGCCAGCACCTATTATAGCGGGGGGGCGGCTGGGGCCAACGTCCTGACTTTC. Its translation is CASTYYSGGAAGANVLTF.

The rearrangement uses TRBV6-6 and TRBJ2-1; D is unclear. The CDR3 contains 12 residues. Germline CDR1 reads MNHNY; CDR2 reads SVGAGI (reference sequence). Trimming took off 2 bases at V and 8 bases at J, with 7 bases between the two ends. CDR3 DNA sequence: TGTGCCAGCAGTTACATGCGCGATGAGCAGTTCTTC. Residues: CASSYMRDEQFF.

The chain joins TRBV6-1 to TRBJ2-5; 9 bases fit TRBD2. With V trimmed by 6 bases and J by 5 bases, 4 bases remained unmatched. The CDR3 is made up of 13 amino acids. Germline V lookup: CDR1 MNHNS, CDR2 SASEGT. The CDR3 DNA follows: TGTGCCAGCAGCATCAGCGGGGGGGAGACCCAGTACTTC. Translating it yields CASSISGGETQYF.

The V gene is TRBV4-1, the J gene TRBJ1-5; TRBD1 matches at 10 bases. The V gene's germline CDR1 is MGHRA and CDR2 YSYEKL. Losses at the gene ends were 2 bases for V and 6 bases for J; bases not matched to a gene: 7. This CDR3 contains 16 residues. The CDR3 nucleotides are TGCGCCAGCAGCCAATCCGGGACAGGGGAGTCTCAGCCCCAGCATTTT. Translating it yields CASSQSGTGESQPQHF.

This clone came up once. The J gene is TRBJ2-1, the V gene TRBV2, with D possibly matching TRBD2 (5 bases). This CDR3 contains 12 residues. Trimming took 7 bases from V and 10 from J, leaving 14 bases between them. The germline gives CDR1 SNHLY, CDR2 FYNNEI. The chain's CDR3 is CASNVEGGEQFF. The DNA for the CDR3 is TGTGCCAGCAACGTTGAGGGCGGAGAGCAGTTCTTC.

This sequence joins TRBV4-1 and TRBJ2-1, with D hard to call. The CDR3 loop spans 12 amino acids. V was shortened by 2 bases and J by 6 bases, with 5 bases between the two germline ends. Germline V gene data show CDR1 as MGHRA and CDR2 as YSYEKL. The CDR3: CASSQSPNEQFF. CDR3 DNA sequence: TGCGCCAGCAGCCAAAGCCCCAATGAGCAGTTCTTC.

The chain combines TRBV2 with TRBJ1-3, with a possible D match to TRBD1 (6 bases). This CDR3 is built from 16 residues. The germline CDR1 and CDR2 sequences are SNHLY and FYNNEI. Trimming removed 8 bases at V and 0 bases at J, with 17 bases between. CDR3 sequence reads: CASGPDRVSSGNTIYF. The CDR3 DNA reads TGTGCCAGCGGACCGGACAGAGTAAGCTCTGGAAACACCATATATTTT.

The chain combines TRBV28 with TRBJ1-2, with D perhaps matching TRBD1 (5 bases). There are 13 residues in the CDR3. The V gene lost 5 bases and the J gene lost 7 bases, with 14 bases spanning the gap. Germline V CDR1 and CDR2: MDHEN, SYDVKM. CDR3 DNA sequence: TGTGCCAGCAGTCCACGGGGGACGGGTGGCTACACCTTC. As protein: CASSPRGTGGYTF.

CDR3 amino acids: CASSAAGRWYNEQFF. In DNA form, the CDR3 reads TGTGCCAGCAGTGCTGCGGGACGGTGGTACAATGAGCAGTTCTTC. The rearrangement uses TRBV6-1 and TRBJ2-1; possible D gene TRBD2, 6 bases. Per the germline V gene, CDR1 is MNHNS and CDR2 is SASEGT. The CDR3 consists of 15 residues. V was pared by 4 bases and J by 4 bases, with 14 bases between.

The sample holds one count of this clone. The chain links TRBV10-3 to TRBJ1-2; TRBD1 matches 7 bases. The ends lost 6 bases at V and 1 base at J; junction bases unmatched: 2. The CDR3 runs to 13 residues. Germline CDR1 ENHRY, CDR2 SYGVKD. CDR3 DNA: TGTGCCATCAGAAGGGACAGTAACTATGGCTACACCTTC. It encodes CAIRRDSNYGYTF.

The rearrangement joins TRBV9 to TRBJ2-7; 7 nucleotides agree with TRBD2. V lost 4 bases, J lost 4 bases, and 17 bases stayed unmatched. Per germline, CDR1 SGDLS and CDR2 YYNGEE. The CDR3 is made up of 17 amino acids. DNA of the CDR3: TGTGCCAGCAGCCCCCTTCCCCCGGGACTATCAGTATACGAGCAGTACTTC. Translated, it gives CASSPLPPGLSVYEQYF.

The CDR3 DNA sequence: TGTGCCAGCAGCTTAGTGAGAGGAGGGACAGATACGCAGTATTTT. It is translated as CASSLVRGGTDTQYF. The J gene is TRBJ2-3, the V gene TRBV7-6; possibly TRBD2 for D (6 bases). V dropped 1 base and J dropped 3 bases, with 11 bases sitting between them. This CDR3 region has 15 residues. Per germline, CDR1 SGHVS and CDR2 FNYEAQ.

This sequence joins TRBV19 and TRBJ1-2; D ambiguous. CDR3 length: 12 residues. Germline assignment: CDR1 LNHDA and CDR2 SQIVND (reference sequence). The V end lost 3 bases, the J end lost 8 bases, and 10 bases lay between the germline ends. For the CDR3, the DNA is TGTGCCAGTAGTATCCAGTCACAGGGCTACACCTTC. Translation gives CASSIQSQGYTF.

This chain joins TRBV19 and TRBJ1-1; possible D gene TRBD1, 5 bases. Germline values: CDR1 LNHDA, CDR2 SQIVND (reference sequence). The V end was cut by 1 base, the J end by 3 bases, with 9 bases between. The CDR3 sequence is 14 residues long. CDR3 nucleotide sequence: TGTGCCAGTAGTATAGCCGGGGGGGACACTGAAGCTTTCTTT. Its protein product is CASSIAGGDTEAFF.